This TCR beta chain was sequenced for a study of cytomegalovirus exposure and HLA in healthy donors. Trimming shortened V by 0 bases and J by 0 bases, and 8 bases separated the two germline ends. The CDR3 is 15 amino acids. CDR1 is LGHNA and CDR2 is YSLEER in the germline V gene. Sequencing was performed with immunoSEQ multiplex PCR; in TCRdb, only in-frame clones are kept and a portion is missing. The data hold around 130,000 clones, with around 92% observed a single time. Findings of the study overall: Most observed TCR sequences were rare, whereas some public TCRs were detected in many donors.

For this clone: The target antigen is unknown.

This TCR was sampled from a man younger than 45 in good health and CMV-seronegative. V is TRBV4-3 and J is TRBJ1-1; no definite D call. The specimen sequenced was PBMCs. The CDR3 region has the DNA TGCGCCAGCAGCCAAGATTGGAGCATGAACACTGAAGCTTTCTTT. It yields the protein CASSQDWSMNTEAFF.